The rows below give T cell receptor beta chains drawn from one sample of a study of human T cells and chemical hapten exposure. TCRdb recomputed calls from the RACE reads with MiXCR, one row per CDR3 protein. The table includes more than 90,000 distinct CDR3 sequences, under 12% detected once. This specimen consisted of whole blood, obtained in connection with sensitization to the hapten diphenylcyclopropenone (DPC). The origin of the receptors is a man aged 40-55 years with alopecia areata. Some clones in this sample may be carry-over from other donors' samples. Both conserved end residues are part of each CDR3. Each record gives: J gene, D gene, clone size, V gene, CDR3 DNA, CDR3 protein. The D gene is left open where the match is weak. Not all rows give a size; the values are once, few, many and, for expanded clones, a class.

j_gene: TRBJ2-1
d_gene: TRBD2
abundance: many
v_gene: TRBV6-2/TRBV6-3
CDR3nt: TGTGCCAGCAGTCCCGGGACTAGAAGAGTCGATGAGCAGTTCTTC
CDR3aa: CASSPGTRRVDEQFF

j_gene: TRBJ2-2
d_gene: -
abundance: -
v_gene: TRBV10-3
CDR3nt: TGTGCCATCACCGGGGGAAGTTCAGCCGGGGAGCTGTTTTTT
CDR3aa: CAITGGSSAGELFF

j_gene: TRBJ1-5
d_gene: -
abundance: few
v_gene: TRBV28
CDR3nt: TGTGCCAGCAGTTTACCGTCCGGACGCCAGCCCCAGCATTTT
CDR3aa: CASSLPSGRQPQHF

j_gene: TRBJ2-5
d_gene: -
abundance: -
v_gene: TRBV4-1
CDR3nt: TGCGCCAGCAGCAAACAGGACCGCACCGGGGGAGAGACCCAGTACTTC
CDR3aa: CASSKQDRTGGETQYF

j_gene: TRBJ2-6
d_gene: TRBD1
abundance: -
v_gene: TRBV29-1
CDR3nt: TGCAGCGTTGGAGCAGGGGGCGGTGGGGCCAACGTCCTGACTTTC
CDR3aa: CSVGAGGGGANVLTF

j_gene: TRBJ1-4
d_gene: -
abundance: -
v_gene: TRBV4-1
CDR3nt: TGCGCCAGCAGCCAAGATCCCGGTCTCGATGAAAAACTGTTTTTT
CDR3aa: CASSQDPGLDEKLFF

j_gene: TRBJ2-5
d_gene: -
abundance: medium-sized
v_gene: TRBV7-2
CDR3nt: TGTGCCAGCAGCTCCCGGACCGATTTGGAAGAGACCCAGTACTTC
CDR3aa: CASSSRTDLEETQYF

j_gene: TRBJ1-5
d_gene: -
abundance: few
v_gene: TRBV20-1
CDR3nt: TGCAGTGCTAGATACCACCCCAGTGGGGGTTATTGGGATAGCAATCAGCCCCAGCATTTT
CDR3aa: CSARYHPSGGYWDSNQPQHF

j_gene: TRBJ1-3
d_gene: -
abundance: -
v_gene: TRBV28
CDR3nt: TGTGCCAGCAGCCCCCCCTCGGGCACCATATATTTT
CDR3aa: CASSPPSGTIYF

j_gene: TRBJ1-5
d_gene: TRBD1
abundance: few
v_gene: TRBV4-1
CDR3nt: TGCGCCAGCAGCCAAGATGTCCGCGGAACAGGGGGCGGTCAGCCCCAGCATTTT
CDR3aa: CASSQDVRGTGGGQPQHF

j_gene: TRBJ2-3
d_gene: -
abundance: once
v_gene: TRBV24-1
CDR3nt: TGTGCCACCAGTGAGGCCGATACGCAGTATTTT
CDR3aa: CATSEADTQYF

j_gene: TRBJ1-6
d_gene: -
abundance: -
v_gene: TRBV12-3/TRBV12-4
CDR3nt: TGTGCCAGCACCTCGCCGCAGAACTATAATTCACCCCTCCACTTT
CDR3aa: CASTSPQNYNSPLHF

j_gene: TRBJ1-6
d_gene: TRBD1
abundance: few
v_gene: TRBV5-1
CDR3nt: TGCGCCAGCAGCTTGGACCGGGGACAGGGGGGGCCACCCCTCCACTTT
CDR3aa: CASSLDRGQGGPPLHF

j_gene: TRBJ2-3
d_gene: TRBD1
abundance: -
v_gene: TRBV3-1
CDR3nt: TGTGCCAGCAGCCCCGGGACAGGGGGTTTCAATACGCAGTATTTT
CDR3aa: CASSPGTGGFNTQYF

j_gene: TRBJ2-7
d_gene: -
abundance: many
v_gene: TRBV19
CDR3nt: TGTGCCAGTAGTAAACCGGGACTGAATTACGAGCAGTACTTC
CDR3aa: CASSKPGLNYEQYF

j_gene: TRBJ2-3
d_gene: -
abundance: -
v_gene: TRBV4-3
CDR3nt: TGCGCCAGCAGCCAAGATCTGGGACCCCCCACAGATACGCAGTATTTT
CDR3aa: CASSQDLGPPTDTQYF

j_gene: TRBJ2-5
d_gene: TRBD2
abundance: -
v_gene: TRBV15
CDR3nt: TGTGCCACCAGTTCAGGACTAGCGGGAGTTGAGACCCAGTACTTC
CDR3aa: CATSSGLAGVETQYF

j_gene: TRBJ1-4
d_gene: -
abundance: many
v_gene: TRBV6-5
CDR3nt: TGTGCCAGCAGTTACGGAGGACGAGACAATGAAAAACTGTTTTTT
CDR3aa: CASSYGGRDNEKLFF

j_gene: TRBJ1-2
d_gene: TRBD1
abundance: many
v_gene: TRBV12-3/TRBV12-4
CDR3nt: TGTGCCAGCAGTTTAGACAGGGGGAAATCTGGCTACACCTTC
CDR3aa: CASSLDRGKSGYTF

j_gene: TRBJ1-2
d_gene: TRBD1
abundance: many
v_gene: TRBV15
CDR3nt: TGTGCCACCAGCAGAGCCTACCAGGGGGTTTACACCTTC
CDR3aa: CATSRAYQGVYTF

j_gene: TRBJ2-1
d_gene: TRBD2
abundance: -
v_gene: TRBV29-1
CDR3nt: TGCAGCGTTGCAATAGGGCCCGGGGGGAATGAGCAGTTCTTC
CDR3aa: CSVAIGPGGNEQFF

j_gene: TRBJ2-3
d_gene: TRBD1
abundance: -
v_gene: TRBV7-2
CDR3nt: TGTGCCAGCAGCGGCGGACAGGGCATTGCAGATACGCAGTATTTT
CDR3aa: CASSGGQGIADTQYF

j_gene: TRBJ2-3
d_gene: -
abundance: many
v_gene: TRBV7-6
CDR3nt: TGTGCCAGCAGCTTAGCGCGGTCAGGAAGTCGCACAGATACGCAGTATTTT
CDR3aa: CASSLARSGSRTDTQYF

j_gene: TRBJ2-1
d_gene: TRBD2
abundance: -
v_gene: TRBV7-3
CDR3nt: TGTGCCAGCAGCACGGGACTAGCGAGGAATGAGCAGTTCTTC
CDR3aa: CASSTGLARNEQFF

j_gene: TRBJ2-3
d_gene: TRBD2
abundance: few
v_gene: TRBV15
CDR3nt: TGTGCCACCAGCGGAGGGACTAGCGGGAGGACCGCAGATACGCAGTATTTT
CDR3aa: CATSGGTSGRTADTQYF

j_gene: TRBJ2-7
d_gene: TRBD2
abundance: few
v_gene: TRBV12-3/TRBV12-4
CDR3nt: TGTGCCAGCAGTCCGAGGGAGGGGTCCTACGAGCAGTACTTC
CDR3aa: CASSPREGSYEQYF

j_gene: TRBJ2-3
d_gene: -
abundance: -
v_gene: TRBV6-6
CDR3nt: TGTGCCAGCGGGCGTGCAGATACGCAGTATTTT
CDR3aa: CASGRADTQYF

j_gene: TRBJ2-1
d_gene: -
abundance: many
v_gene: TRBV29-1
CDR3nt: TGCAGCGTTGAAGACCTGGGACTGCCCTATGAGCAGTTCTTC
CDR3aa: CSVEDLGLPYEQFF

j_gene: TRBJ2-3
d_gene: TRBD1
abundance: -
v_gene: TRBV24-1
CDR3nt: TGTGCCACGTCTTATGGGACAGGTAACACAGATACGCAGTATTTT
CDR3aa: CATSYGTGNTDTQYF